The 32 T cell receptor beta chains below were found in one sample sequenced in a study of memory CD4+ T cells and cytomegalovirus serostatus. Using immunoSEQ multiplex PCR, the repertoire was profiled, and TCRdb retains in-frame clones only, with some absent. The table records approximately 53,000 clones, 82% of them present only once. The sort gate was single viable CD3+CD4+CD8-CD45RO+ cells for memory CD4+ T cells. The specimen was memory CD4+ T cells from blood. The receptors were sampled from an adult in good health and CMV-seronegative.

The chain uses TRBV14 and TRBJ1-1; D is undetermined. Trimming took off 1 base at V and 5 bases at J, with 14 bases between the two ends. Germline CDR1 is SGHDN and CDR2 is FVKESK. This CDR3 contains 15 residues. In nucleotides, the CDR3 is TGTGCCAGCAGCCAAGGAGTTATAAGAGGGACTGAAGCTTTCTTT. Encoded protein: CASSQGVIRGTEAFF.

V gene TRBV29-1 combines with J gene TRBJ2-5; D remains unclear. Germline values: CDR1 SQVTM, CDR2 ANQGSEA. The CDR3 covers 15 residues. V gave up 6 bases and J gave up 2 bases, with 19 bases separating them. The CDR3 region is CSVVRFDMRQETQYF. CDR3 DNA sequence: TGCAGCGTGGTCCGATTTGACATGCGTCAAGAGACCCAGTACTTC.

The chain has TRBV10-3 and TRBJ1-2; 8 nucleotides line up with TRBD1. The CDR3 contains 12 residues. Per germline, CDR1 ENHRY and CDR2 SYGVKD. V lost 5 bases, J lost 8 bases, and 4 bases stayed unmatched. The CDR3 reads CAISKTGEGYTF. The CDR3 nucleotides are TGTGCCATCAGTAAGACAGGGGAAGGCTACACCTTC.

This clone was detected once. The rearrangement joins TRBV10-3 to TRBJ2-6, with TRBD1 as a possible D gene (9 bases). Germline CDR1 ENHRY, CDR2 SYGVKD. V was clipped by 2 bases and J by 0 bases, with 14 bases between them. The CDR3 is made up of 18 amino acids. CDR3 region: CAISEDRGTSSGANVLTF. The CDR3 DNA follows: TGTGCCATCAGTGAGGACAGGGGGACTAGCTCTGGGGCCAACGTCCTGACTTTC.

This chain connects TRBV29-1 to TRBJ2-1, with a possible D match to TRBD1 (7 bases). Germline V gene data show CDR1 as SQVTM and CDR2 as ANQGSEA. V lost 3 bases to trimming and J lost 6 bases, with 12 bases between them. The CDR3 sequence is 13 residues long. The CDR3 is CSVEGRGVNEQFF. The CDR3 DNA follows: TGCAGCGTTGAGGGCAGGGGGGTCAATGAGCAGTTCTTC.

This chain connects TRBV29-1 to TRBJ2-1; D is perhaps TRBD2 (5 bases). V lost 4 bases, J lost 8 bases, and 6 bases lay in between. The CDR3 loop spans 10 amino acids. The germline gives CDR1 SQVTM, CDR2 ANQGSEA. The CDR3 region has the DNA TGCAGCGTTGGAGGGTATGAGCAGTTCTTC. It specifies CSVGGYEQFF.

The V call is TRBV28, the J call TRBJ1-1; no firm D call. Germline-derived CDR1 and CDR2 are MDHEN and SYDVKM. Trimming removed 6 bases at V and 9 bases at J, with 14 bases between. The CDR3 has 12 amino acids. In DNA, the CDR3 is TGTGCCAGCAGCTCTGGCGCCTCACAAGCTTTCTTT. Residues: CASSSGASQAFF. Full variable domain (rest looked up from reference TRBV28 and TRBJ1-1): DVKVTQSSRYLVKRTGEKVFLECVQDMDHENMFWYRQDPGLGLRLIYFSYDVKMKEKGDIPEGYSVSREKKERFSLILESASTNQTSMYLCASSSGASQAFFGQGTRLTVV.

J is TRBJ2-1 and V is TRBV14, with TRBD2 matching 11 bases. Germline CDR1 and CDR2: SGHDN and FVKESK. The CDR3 has 15 residues. V shed 4 bases and J 4 bases; nucleotides not matched to a gene: 3. The CDR3 DNA sequence: TGTGCCAGCAGCCTAGCGGGGGGGCGATACAATGAGCAGTTCTTC. It is translated as CASSLAGGRYNEQFF.

CDR3 sequence: CASTSRVKVSYEQYF. The CDR3 DNA reads TGTGCCAGCACCTCAAGAGTAAAAGTCTCCTACGAGCAGTACTTC. The chain combines TRBV28 with TRBJ2-7; D is undetermined. V was pared by 7 bases and J by 0 bases, with 16 bases between. Germline V gene data show CDR1 as MDHEN and CDR2 as SYDVKM. The CDR3 extends over 15 amino acids.

V gene TRBV27 combines with J gene TRBJ1-6; TRBD1 is a possible D gene (6 bases). Trimming removed 3 bases at V and 10 bases at J, with 28 bases between. This CDR3 contains 19 residues. Germline values: CDR1 MNHEY, CDR2 SMNVEV (reference sequence). CDR3 bases: TGTGCCAGCAGTTTTGGATTTTGGGGACAACCTACAGTAGGATCACCCCTCCACTTT. Amino acid sequence: CASSFGFWGQPTVGSPLHF.

This chain links TRBV7-8 with TRBJ1-2; TRBD1 agrees at 7 bases. This CDR3 region has 17 residues. Germline CDR1 and CDR2: SGHVS and FQNEAQ. The trim removed 4 bases at V and 7 bases at J, leaving 18 bases unmatched. Written as DNA, the CDR3 is TGTGCCAGCAGCTATCGTACCCGACAGACAGGGAGCAGTGGCTACACCTTC. This gives the protein CASSYRTRQTGSSGYTF.

Concerning this clone: Sequence at one end of the junction differs from germline and may be a read error. The chain couples TRBV7-7 to TRBJ2-5, with D possibly being TRBD1 (6 bases). CDR1 SSHAT and CDR2 FNYEAQ come from the germline V gene (reference sequence). The CDR3 covers 15 residues. DNA of the CDR3: TGTGCTAGCAGCGAACAGACAGGCATCCAAGAGACCCAGTACTTC. Translated, it gives CASSEQTGIQETQYF.

The chain combines TRBV28 with TRBJ1-2; D not certain. Germline V CDR1 and CDR2: MDHEN, SYDVKM. Deletions cut 2 bases from V and 2 bases from J, with 6 bases between. The CDR3 runs 13 residues. This CDR3 reads CASSLQSNYGYTF. The DNA of the CDR3 is TGTGCCAGCAGTTTACAGTCGAACTATGGCTACACCTTC.

The gene calls are TRBV7-2 and TRBJ1-5, with a weak D call TRBD1 (5 bases). The CDR3 is made up of 16 amino acids. Trimming cost V 0 bases and J 3 bases, with 12 bases left between them. Germline CDR1 reads SGHTA; CDR2 reads FQGNSA. The CDR3 is CASSLASAGFNQPQHF. CDR3 bases: TGTGCCAGCAGCTTAGCTTCCGCAGGGTTCAATCAGCCCCAGCATTTT.

The genes are TRBV19 and TRBJ2-1; D not certain. V lost 1 base and J 8 bases, leaving 15 bases between the germline ends. Germline V gene sequence: CDR1 LNHDA, CDR2 SQIVND (reference sequence). The CDR3 length is 15 residues. In DNA, the CDR3 is TGTGCCAGTAGTATAGCGTCCAAAGGTTGGTATGAGCAGTTCTTC. Protein product: CASSIASKGWYEQFF.

The chain is built from TRBV2 and TRBJ1-1, with a tentative D call TRBD1 (6 bases). In germline, CDR1 is SNHLY, CDR2 FYNNEI. The CDR3 runs to 13 residues. The V gene lost 7 bases and the J gene lost 0 bases, with 9 bases spanning the gap. The DNA of the CDR3 is TGTGCCAGCATGAGGGGGGTGAACACTGAAGCTTTCTTT. Translation: CASMRGVNTEAFF. Based on the CDR3 plus reference TRBV2 and TRBJ1-1, the full variable domain is EPEVTQTPSHQVTQMGQEVILRCVPISNHLYFYWYRQILGQKVEFLVSFYNNEISEKSEIFDDQFSVERPDGSNFTLKIRSTKLEDSAMYFCASMRGVNTEAFFGQGTRLTVV.

J is TRBJ2-3 and V is TRBV11-2, with 10 bases identical to TRBD2. The junction had 6 bases not matched to a gene; V was cut back by 6 bases and J by 3 bases. The germline V gene has CDR1 SGHAT and CDR2 FQNNGV. The CDR3 has 15 amino acids. The CDR3 reads CASRQAGGPTDTQYF. CDR3 nucleotides: TGTGCCAGCAGACAAGCGGGGGGGCCGACAGATACGCAGTATTTT. Filled out from reference TRBV11-2 and TRBJ2-3, the complete variable domain reads EAGVAQSPRYKIIEKRQSVAFWCNPISGHATLYWYQQILGQGPKLLIQFQNNGVVDDSQLPKDRFSAERLKGVDSTLKIQPAKLEDSAVYLCASRQAGGPTDTQYFGPGTRLTVL.

The V gene is TRBV7-2, the J gene TRBJ1-2; no clear D gene. The CDR3 is made up of 12 amino acids. V lost 5 bases and J 2 bases, leaving 6 bases between the germline ends. Germline V CDR1 and CDR2: SGHTA, FQGNSA. CDR3 amino acids: CASSPRNYGYTF. The CDR3, as DNA: TGTGCCAGCAGCCCTAGGAACTATGGCTACACCTTC.

The chain joins TRBV18 to TRBJ1-4, with D possibly matching TRBD1 (5 bases). V dropped 6 bases and J dropped 3 bases, with 14 bases sitting between them. Germline V CDR1 and CDR2: KGHSH, LQKENI. The CDR3 covers 15 residues. CDR3 DNA: TGTGCCAGCTCCCCCAATGGGGCTGCTAATGAAAAACTGTTTTTT. This encodes CASSPNGAANEKLFF.

J is TRBJ2-2 and V is TRBV30, with D maybe TRBD2 (6 bases). V shed 6 bases and J shed 6 bases, with 29 bases lying between them. Germline loops: CDR1 GTSNPN, CDR2 SVGIG (reference sequence). The CDR3 has 18 amino acids. CDR3 in amino acids: CACRVMYRDSDDPGELFF. The CDR3 nucleotides are TGTGCCTGCAGGGTGATGTACCGGGACTCAGACGATCCCGGGGAGCTGTTTTTT.

The rearrangement uses TRBV7-9 and TRBJ1-5, with 7 bases fitting TRBD1. Unmatched junction bases numbered 9, after V lost 4 bases and J lost 0 bases. Germline CDR1 and CDR2: SEHNR and FQNEAQ (reference sequence). The CDR3 has 17 residues. CDR3 loop: CASSSGQDVYSNQPQHF. CDR3 bases: TGTGCCAGCAGCTCCGGACAGGACGTTTATAGCAATCAGCCCCAGCATTTT.

The chain carries TRBV11-3 and TRBJ2-5; 7 bases match TRBD2. V trimming: 5 bases; J trimming: 10 bases; junction bases outside the gene matches: 10. The CDR3 extends over 13 amino acids. In germline, CDR1 is SGHNT, CDR2 YENEEA. CDR3 region: CASSRGLDRDQYF. The CDR3 DNA follows: TGTGCCAGCAGCCGTGGACTAGACCGAGACCAGTACTTC.

This chain uses TRBV7-9 with TRBJ2-5; 10 bases are shared with TRBD1. The J segment lost 5 bases and the V segment lost 5 bases, leaving 11 bases of the junction unmatched. The CDR3 spans 16 residues. The germline gives CDR1 SEHNR, CDR2 FQNEAQ (reference sequence). Here the CDR3 reads CASSQPTGGAPETQYF. CDR3 sequence (DNA): TGTGCCAGCAGCCAACCGACAGGGGGCGCCCCGGAGACCCAGTACTTC.

The rearrangement joins TRBV11-3 to TRBJ2-2, with D maybe TRBD1 (6 bases). The germline V gene encodes CDR1 SGHNT and CDR2 YENEEA. Trimming took 6 bases from V and 1 from J, leaving 15 bases between them. This CDR3 contains 16 residues. The CDR3 sequence is CASSNRDTGNTGELFF. CDR3 nucleotides: TGTGCCAGCAGTAACAGGGATACGGGGAACACCGGGGAGCTGTTTTTT.

This rearrangement joins TRBV7-8 to TRBJ1-5, with D possibly being TRBD1 (5 bases). V shed 6 bases and J shed 4 bases, with 16 bases lying between them. Germline lookup yields CDR1 SGHVS and CDR2 FQNEAQ. The CDR3 contains 15 residues. CDR3 sequence reads: CASRSGPGGNQPQHF. In DNA, the CDR3 is TGTGCCAGCAGATCGGGCCCGGGGGGAAATCAGCCCCAGCATTTT.

The V gene is TRBV9, the J gene TRBJ1-2; TRBD1 might be the D (5 bases). The germline gives CDR1 SGDLS, CDR2 YYNGEE. Between the trimmed V and J ends, which lost 3 bases and 1 base, there was a span of 16 bases. This CDR3 has 16 residues. The CDR3 bases are TGTGCCAGCAGCGCAACTCAGGGCCTTCTTAACTATGGCTACACCTTC. Residues: CASSATQGLLNYGYTF.

The V gene is TRBV28, the J gene TRBJ2-7; 14 bases fit TRBD2. Germline CDR1 MDHEN, CDR2 SYDVKM. V lost 7 bases to trimming and J lost 3 bases; unmatched junction nucleotides: 5. CDR3 length equals 15 residues. The CDR3 here is CASTPGTSGGYEQYF. For the CDR3, the DNA is TGTGCCAGCACCCCCGGGACTAGCGGGGGCTACGAGCAGTACTTC. Full variable domain (missing parts from reference TRBV28 and TRBJ2-7): DVKVTQSSRYLVKRTGEKVFLECVQDMDHENMFWYRQDPGLGLRLIYFSYDVKMKEKGDIPEGYSVSREKKERFSLILESASTNQTSMYLCASTPGTSGGYEQYFGPGTRLTVT.

This clone has only a few counts. The chain recombines TRBV2 with TRBJ1-5; no firm D call. Germline CDR1 and CDR2: SNHLY and FYNNEI. V lost 3 bases to trimming and J lost 3 bases, with 15 bases between them. There are 16 residues in the CDR3. The CDR3 DNA sequence: TGTGCCAGCAGTGATCCTCAGTGGGTTAACAATCAGCCCCAGCATTTT. Its protein product is CASSDPQWVNNQPQHF.

The J gene is TRBJ1-1, the V gene TRBV2, with TRBD1 matching 7 bases. The junction had 6 bases not matched to a gene; V was cut back by 7 bases and J by 1 base. CDR3 length: 14 amino acids. Germline-derived CDR1 and CDR2 are SNHLY and FYNNEI. CDR3 amino acids: CASIMGQPNTEAFF. DNA for the CDR3: TGTGCCAGCATCATGGGACAGCCGAACACTGAAGCTTTCTTT.

This chain's CDR3 is CASSEPGTGINYGYTF. The CDR3 coding sequence is TGTGCCAGCAGTGAACCAGGGACAGGCATTAACTATGGCTACACCTTC. The gene calls are TRBV6-1 and TRBJ1-2; the match to TRBD1 covers 8 bases. This CDR3 is built from 16 residues. Germline V lookup: CDR1 MNHNS, CDR2 SASEGT. V shed 2 bases and J 1 base; nucleotides not matched to a gene: 6.

The chain has TRBV20-1 and TRBJ2-2; perhaps TRBD1 as D (5 bases). Germline assignment: CDR1 DFQATT and CDR2 SNEGSKA (reference sequence). The V and J ends lost 5 bases and 7 bases respectively, with 8 bases between them. The CDR3 runs to 11 residues. The CDR3 bases are TGCAGTGCTCCGGACAACGGGGAGCTGTTTTTT. It yields the protein CSAPDNGELFF.

CDR3 region: CASSRDMNTEAFF. CDR3 nucleotide sequence: TGTGCCAGCAGCCGGGATATGAACACTGAAGCTTTCTTT. This chain uses TRBV7-2 with TRBJ1-1, with D unresolved. CDR1 is SGHTA, CDR2 FQGNSA, per germline. The CDR3 consists of 13 residues. V was pared by 5 bases and J by 0 bases, with 7 bases between.